This TCR beta chain derives from a study of PD-1 blockade in classical Hodgkin lymphoma. Study observations and caveats: With CD4+ cells, TCR diversity rose significantly by C4D1, but not with CD8+ cells.

Comment on this clone: The antigen is undetermined.

There was relapse after autologous stem cell transplantation in every patient, and there was variation in brentuximab vedotin exposure. Magnetic negative selection was used to purify CD4+ T cells from PBMCs that had been thawed. This table comes from immunoSEQ multiplex PCR, and its TCRdb copy is limited to in-frame clones, with some not included. In the table there are 30,000 to 40,000 clones, about 93% of which are singletons. Germline CDR1 GTSNPN, CDR2 SVGIG (reference sequence). With 2 bases clipped from V and 2 bases from J, the junction kept 1 base outside the gene matches. The length of the CDR3 is 14 residues.

J is TRBJ1-3 and V is TRBV30; the match to TRBD1 covers 9 bases. The source material was CD4+ T cells from blood, sampled at baseline. The sequence was obtained from a human donor with classical Hodgkin lymphoma. CDR3 in amino acids: CAWSTGGTGNTIYF. The DNA for the CDR3 is TGTGCCTGGAGTACAGGGGGCACTGGAAACACCATATATTTT.